The next 5 T cell receptor beta chains were all read from a single sample in a study of blood T cell repertoires in COVID-19. The repertoire was sequenced with immunoSEQ multiplex PCR; TCRdb's copy has only in-frame clones and lacks some. The top ten clones hold around 4.5% of a sample with 300,000 to 350,000 clones, 90% of them seen once. The sequencing sample was made of PBMCs or T cells enriched from blood (not recorded which). All receptors come from a woman in her late teens or twenties with acute COVID-19.

The chain combines TRBV9 with TRBJ2-1, with D possibly TRBD2 on 6 matching bases. Germline CDR1 reads SGDLS; CDR2 reads YYNGEE. The V end was cut by 7 bases, the J end by 6 bases, with 20 bases between. The CDR3 contains 15 residues. CDR3 sequence (DNA): TGTGCCAGCGGAGGGACTTATAGCAGGCCCAATGAGCAGTTCTTC. Translated: CASGGTYSRPNEQFF.

The rearrangement links TRBV28 to TRBJ1-1; the D is unclear. The CDR3 is 14 residues long. From germline, CDR1 is MDHEN and CDR2 SYDVKM. The germline V and J ends were trimmed by 5 bases and 1 base, with 11 bases remaining between them. In DNA form, the CDR3 reads TGTGCCAGCAGTGCAGCGGGCAGGAACACTGAAGCTTTCTTT. Protein product: CASSAAGRNTEAFF.

The rearrangement uses TRBV6-2 or TRBV6-3 and TRBJ1-1, with 7 bases lining up with TRBD1. V shed 0 bases and J 4 bases; nucleotides not matched to a gene: 11. The germline gives CDR1 MNHEY, CDR2 SVGEGT. This CDR3 comprises 17 residues. CDR3 sequence: CASSYSQGRSAGTEAFF. DNA for the CDR3: TGTGCCAGCAGTTACTCACAGGGGAGGTCCGCGGGCACTGAAGCTTTCTTT.

This sequence joins TRBV20-1 and TRBJ2-7; D is ambiguous. The CDR3 is 11 residues long. Germline CDR1 DFQATT, CDR2 SNEGSKA (reference sequence). V was clipped by 4 bases and J by 3 bases, with 7 bases between them. CDR3 protein: CSAKSSYEQYF. As DNA, the CDR3 is TGCAGTGCTAAGTCTAGCTACGAGCAGTACTTC.

The V and J genes are TRBV19 and TRBJ1-5, with D tentatively TRBD1 (6 bases). From germline, CDR1 is LNHDA and CDR2 SQIVND (reference sequence). V lost 5 bases and J 0 bases, leaving 11 bases between the germline ends. The CDR3 has 15 residues. This CDR3 reads CASSWTAYSNQPQHF. In DNA, the CDR3 is TGTGCCAGTAGTTGGACAGCCTATAGCAATCAGCCCCAGCATTTT. Full variable domain (remainder filled in from reference TRBV19 and TRBJ1-5): DGGITQSPKYLFRKEGQNVTLSCEQNLNHDAMYWYRQDPGQGLRLIYYSQIVNDFQKGDIAEGYSVSREKKESFPLTVTSAQKNPTAFYLCASSWTAYSNQPQHFGDGTRLSIL.